This is a list of T cell receptor beta chains from one sample in a study of cytomegalovirus exposure and HLA in healthy donors. TCRdb keeps only in-frame clones here, not all; method: immunoSEQ multiplex PCR. In all, the sample yields just over 150,000 clones. Sequencing was done on a sample of PBMCs. These receptors were taken from a man aged 25-40 years in good health and CMV-seronegative. Both conserved end residues are part of each CDR3. The order of the fields is J gene, V gene, D gene, CDR3 protein, CDR3 DNA. A D gene is named only where the DNA matches it firmly.

>TRBJ1-2|TRBV28|.
CASSASGRGYTF
TGTGCCAGCAGTGCTTCAGGGCGAGGCTACACCTTC
>TRBJ1-2|TRBV5-1|.
CASKGQSNYGYTF
TGCGCCAGCAAGGGGCAAAGTAACTATGGCTACACCTTC
>TRBJ1-2|TRBV2|.
CASSEVGSQGDGYTF
TGTGCCAGCAGTGAAGTCGGTTCACAAGGGGATGGCTACACCTTC
>TRBJ1-5|TRBV2|.
CASTARVNSQPQHF
TGTGCCAGCACCGCCAGGGTCAATAGTCAGCCCCAGCATTTT
>TRBJ2-3|TRBV18|.
CASSPPSTDTQYF
TGTGCCAGCTCACCCCCTAGCACAGATACGCAGTATTTT
>TRBJ2-2|TRBV5-6|TRBD2
CASSAGTSGSAGAGELFF
TGTGCCAGCAGCGCCGGGACTAGCGGCTCCGCCGGGGCCGGGGAGCTGTTTTTT
>TRBJ2-7|TRBV10-3|TRBD2
CAISESGAGGPPHEQYF
TGTGCCATCAGTGAGTCCGGAGCGGGAGGGCCTCCCCACGAGCAGTACTTC
>TRBJ2-4|TRBV5-1|TRBD2
CASSTYPGTSGSIF
TGCGCCAGCAGCACCTACCCCGGGACTAGCGGGAGTATCTTC
>TRBJ2-1|TRBV5-1|TRBD2
CASSRDYTYNEQFF
TGCGCCAGCAGTCGGGACTATACCTACAATGAGCAGTTCTTC
>TRBJ1-5|TRBV28|TRBD1
CASSPLSGDRGGSNQPQHF
TGTGCCAGCAGCCCTTTATCCGGCGACAGGGGTGGTAGCAATCAGCCCCAGCATTTT
>TRBJ1-5|TRBV16|TRBD1
CASSPQGGQGNQPQHF
TGTGCCAGCAGCCCCCAAGGGGGACAGGGAAATCAGCCCCAGCATTTT
>TRBJ1-1|TRBV4-1|.
CASSQLGGNTEAFF
TGCGCCAGCAGCCAGCTAGGGGGGAACACTGAAGCTTTCTTT
>TRBJ2-1|TRBV5-6|.
CASSLWDSNEQFF
TGTGCCAGCAGCTTGTGGGACTCTAATGAGCAGTTCTTC
>TRBJ2-1|TRBV10-3|TRBD1
CAISEAPGQGYNEQFF
TGTGCCATCAGTGAGGCACCGGGACAGGGTTACAATGAGCAGTTCTTC
>TRBJ1-2|TRBV9|TRBD1
CASSVAPDRVYGYTF
TGTGCCAGCAGCGTAGCTCCAGACAGGGTCTATGGCTACACCTTC
>TRBJ2-3|TRBV6-5|TRBD2
CASKPSGVVDTQYF
TGTGCCAGCAAGCCTAGCGGGGTTGTAGATACGCAGTATTTT
>TRBJ1-3|TRBV15|.
CATSRDTGFWGNTIYF
TGTGCCACCAGCAGAGACACAGGGTTTTGGGGAAACACCATATATTTT
>TRBJ2-7|TRBV7-6|TRBD1
CASSLASGTATGEQYF
TGTGCCAGCAGCTTAGCGTCCGGGACAGCAACCGGAGAGCAGTACTTC
>TRBJ1-2|TRBV28|.
CASSLSRSGGYTF
TGTGCCAGCAGTTTGTCCAGGTCAGGAGGCTACACCTTC
>TRBJ2-5|TRBV10-2|TRBD2
CASSDPSGRGRGWETQYF
TGCGCCAGCAGTGATCCTAGCGGGAGGGGCCGAGGGTGGGAGACCCAGTACTTC
>TRBJ1-5|TRBV11-2|.
CASSLSGGVGQPQHF
TGTGCCAGCAGCCTTTCGGGAGGGGTTGGGCAGCCCCAGCATTTT
>TRBJ2-7|TRBV7-6|.
CASSLGPHSYEQYF
TGTGCCAGCAGCTTGGGCCCCCACTCCTACGAGCAGTACTTC
>TRBJ1-3|TRBV19|.
CASSPEFGNTIYF
TGTGCCAGTAGTCCGGAGTTTGGAAACACCATATATTTT
>TRBJ2-5|TRBV6-1|.
CASSERRVTQETQYF
TGTGCCAGCAGTGAAAGGAGGGTGACTCAAGAGACCCAGTACTTC
>TRBJ2-3|TRBV4-1|.
CASSQSGGTDTQYF
TGCGCCAGCAGCCAAAGCGGTGGCACAGATACGCAGTATTTT
>TRBJ2-3|TRBV10-1|TRBD2
CASSESAGGQDTQYF
TGCGCCAGCAGTGAATCAGCGGGAGGCCAAGATACGCAGTATTTT
>TRBJ1-1|TRBV12-5|.
CASGLTLQGTEAFF
TGTGCTAGTGGTTTGACCCTCCAGGGTACTGAAGCTTTCTTT
>TRBJ2-5|TRBV29-1|TRBD2
CSVDQGSGRSQETQYF
TGCAGCGTTGACCAAGGGAGCGGGAGGTCACAAGAGACCCAGTACTTC
>TRBJ1-3|TRBV5-1|.
CASSSGGTGITRRTIYF
TGCGCCAGCAGCTCCGGCGGTACAGGGATCACCAGAAGAACCATATATTTT
>TRBJ2-7|TRBV6-5|.
CASSYSRGDNYEQYF
TGTGCCAGCAGTTACTCGCGAGGGGACAACTACGAGCAGTACTTC
>TRBJ2-1|TRBV12-5|TRBD2
CASGFLIAGNNEQFF
TGTGCTAGTGGTTTCCTTATAGCGGGCAACAATGAGCAGTTCTTC